Below, 31 T cell receptor beta chains from the same sample are listed, as sequenced in a study of cytomegalovirus exposure and HLA in healthy donors. In the PCR, 60 Vbeta and 13 Jbeta primers were used. Produced via immunoSEQ multiplex PCR; TCRdb's table is partial and in-frame only. The table has 100,000 to 150,000 clones, roughly a tenth seen once. The sample was PBMCs. All receptors derive from a woman between 18 and 29 years old in good health and CMV-seropositive.

This rearrangement joins TRBV30 to TRBJ2-7; no definite D call. Trimming took 2 bases from V and 3 from J, leaving 8 bases between them. The CDR3 runs 12 residues. Germline CDR1 is GTSNPN and CDR2 is SVGIG (reference sequence). CDR3 region: CAWSRANYEQYF. The CDR3 DNA sequence: TGTGCCTGGAGTCGCGCTAACTACGAGCAGTACTTC.

This chain's CDR3 is CASSLQGIYGYTF. DNA for the CDR3: TGTGCCAGCAGTTTGCAGGGTATCTATGGCTACACCTTC. The V and J genes are TRBV28 and TRBJ1-2, with D tentatively TRBD1 (5 bases). This CDR3 has 13 amino acids. Germline CDR1 MDHEN, CDR2 SYDVKM. V gave up 3 bases and J gave up 4 bases, with 9 bases separating them.

This clone was seen more than once but under ten times. The DNA of the CDR3 is TGTGCCAGCGGGGACAGCAACACCGGGGAGCTGTTTTTT. This sequence encodes CASGDSNTGELFF. V is TRBV6-1 and J is TRBJ2-2; 7 positions agree with TRBD1. The CDR3 contains 13 residues. CDR1 is MNHNS, CDR2 SASEGT, per germline. V gave up 8 bases and J gave up 2 bases; unmatched junction bases: 2.

This clone was seen a handful of times. The chain uses TRBV5-1 and TRBJ1-2, with D uncertain. Germline V CDR1 and CDR2: SGHRS, YFSETQ. Trimming stripped 0 bases from V and 1 base from J, with 7 bases between. This CDR3 comprises 14 residues. The DNA of the CDR3 is TGCGCCAGCAGCTTGGACAGAAGTAACTATGGCTACACCTTC. Translated: CASSLDRSNYGYTF.

The chain employs TRBV6-4 and TRBJ2-5; D is uncertain. The V end was cut by 5 bases, the J end by 4 bases, with 5 bases between. The CDR3 is 11 amino acids. Germline CDR1 and CDR2: MRHNA and SNTAGT. The CDR3 spells CASSTRETQYF. The CDR3 DNA reads TGTGCCAGCAGTACGCGAGAGACCCAGTACTTC.

The chain has TRBV30 and TRBJ2-5; D remains ambiguous. Germline CDR1 GTSNPN, CDR2 SVGIG (reference sequence). Trimming stripped 2 bases from V and 5 bases from J, with 6 bases between. CDR3 length equals 11 residues. The CDR3: CAWSSQETQYF. The CDR3 nucleotides are TGTGCCTGGAGTTCACAGGAGACCCAGTACTTC. Filled out from reference TRBV30 and TRBJ2-5, the complete variable domain reads SQTIHQWPATLVQPVGSPLSLECTVEGTSNPNLYWYRQAAGRGLQLLFYSVGIGQISSEVPQNLSASRPQDRQFILSSKKLLLSDSGFYLCAWSSQETQYFGPGTRLLVL.

This clone was observed a few times. The chain combines TRBV4-2 with TRBJ1-5; D gene uncertain. The V end lost 0 bases, the J end lost 0 bases, and 9 bases lay between the germline ends. This CDR3 has 16 residues. Germline CDR1 reads LGHNA; CDR2 reads YNFKEQ. CDR3: CASSQEEYYSNQPQHF. The CDR3 bases are TGTGCCAGCAGCCAAGAAGAGTATTATAGCAATCAGCCCCAGCATTTT.

This clone was seen a handful of times. This chain connects TRBV9 to TRBJ1-2; 8 bases are shared with TRBD1. V shed 3 bases and J 5 bases; nucleotides not matched to a gene: 3. The CDR3 has 13 residues. CDR1 SGDLS and CDR2 YYNGEE come from the germline V gene. CDR3 loop: CASSAGQEYGYTF. CDR3 bases: TGTGCCAGCAGCGCGGGACAGGAGTATGGCTACACCTTC.

There are a few counts of this clone. The V gene is TRBV4-1, the J gene TRBJ1-1, with 11 bases identical to TRBD1. This CDR3 is built from 16 residues. Looked up from germline, CDR1 is MGHRA and CDR2 is YSYEKL. The J segment lost 4 bases and the V segment lost 3 bases, leaving 7 bases of the junction unmatched. The CDR3 DNA follows: TGCGCCAGCAGCCAGTACCACGGACAGGGGGCCACTGAAGCTTTCTTT. It specifies CASSQYHGQGATEAFF.

This chain links TRBV10-1 with TRBJ2-3; the D gene is possibly TRBD2 (6 bases). This CDR3 comprises 15 residues. Per the germline V gene, CDR1 is WNHNN and CDR2 is SYGVQD (reference sequence). V was cut by 0 bases and J by 0 bases, with 7 bases left in between. The chain's CDR3 is CASSESGLSTDTQYF. CDR3 DNA sequence: TGCGCCAGCAGTGAGTCGGGACTGAGCACAGATACGCAGTATTTT.

This clone has a handful of counts. The chain combines TRBV5-4 with TRBJ2-1; the match to TRBD2 covers 11 bases. The CDR3 totals 14 residues. The germline V gene has CDR1 SGHNT and CDR2 YYREEE (reference sequence). Germline trimming cut 6 bases from V and 9 bases from J; bases unmatched to any gene: 8. CDR3: CASTGLAGVSEQFF. CDR3 DNA: TGTGCCAGCACCGGACTAGCGGGCGTGAGTGAGCAGTTCTTC. The complete variable domain, with remaining parts taken from reference TRBV5-4 and TRBJ2-1, reads ETGVTQSPTHLIKTRGQQVTLRCSSQSGHNTVSWYQQALGQGPQFIFQYYREEENGRGNFPPRFSGLQFPNYSSELNVNALELDDSALYLCASTGLAGVSEQFFGPGTRLTVL.

There are a few counts of this clone. The rearrangement links TRBV7-3 to TRBJ2-3; 7 bases fit TRBD2. Germline V lookup: CDR1 SGHTA, CDR2 FQGTGA. The CDR3 extends over 15 amino acids. V gave up 1 base and J gave up 3 bases; unmatched junction bases: 4. CDR3 protein: CASSLKGGVTDTQYF. The CDR3 bases are TGTGCCAGCAGCTTAAAGGGAGGGGTAACAGATACGCAGTATTTT.

This chain connects TRBV21-1 to TRBJ2-1; the table's D gene call, TRBD2, was not cross checked with the DNA. TRBV21-1 is classified as a pseudogene. The CDR3 spans 17 residues. CDR3 coding DNA: TGTGCCAGCAGCAAAGATCTCGAGCGGCCGGGTTACAATGAGCAGTTCTTC. This encodes CASSKDLERPGYNEQFF.

V is TRBV5-1 and J is TRBJ2-1; D ambiguous. Trimming shortened V by 4 bases and J by 4 bases, and 3 bases separated the two germline ends. This CDR3 is built from 11 residues. The germline gives CDR1 SGHRS, CDR2 YFSETQ. Here the CDR3 DNA reads TGCGCCAGCAGCGCGTACAATGAGCAGTTCTTC. Translating it yields CASSAYNEQFF.

The rearrangement uses TRBV9 and TRBJ2-5; TRBD1 matches 8 bases. The J call may be mistaken, given a closer DNA end match to TRBJ2-7. Looked up from germline, CDR1 is SGDLS and CDR2 is YYNGEE. CDR3 length: 14 residues. The CDR3 protein is CASSAGQGPYEQYF. In nucleotides, the CDR3 is TGTGCCAGCAGCGCCGGACAGGGCCCCTACGAGCAGTACTTC.

This clone has only a few counts. The chain links TRBV30 to TRBJ1-2; D might be TRBD1 (5 bases). The CDR3 has 13 residues. Germline CDR1 and CDR2: GTSNPN and SVGIG (reference sequence). V gave up 5 bases and J gave up 4 bases, with 14 bases separating them. CDR3 protein: CAWYETEGYGYTF. The CDR3 nucleotides read TGTGCCTGGTATGAGACAGAAGGCTATGGCTACACCTTC. The entire variable domain, with the rest obtained from reference TRBV30 and TRBJ1-2, is as follows: SQTIHQWPATLVQPVGSPLSLECTVEGTSNPNLYWYRQAAGRGLQLLFYSVGIGQISSEVPQNLSASRPQDRQFILSSKKLLLSDSGFYLCAWYETEGYGYTFGSGTRLTVV.

This clone was observed a few times. The DNA for the CDR3 is TGCGCCAGCAGCTTGGCGGGACTAGCGGGAGTATTCGACGAGCAGTACTTC. Its protein is CASSLAGLAGVFDEQYF. The V gene is TRBV5-1, the J gene TRBJ2-7, with TRBD2 matching over 14 bases. Germline V gene data show CDR1 as SGHRS and CDR2 as YFSETQ. V trimming: 0 bases; J trimming: 5 bases; junction bases outside the gene matches: 7. The CDR3 loop spans 17 amino acids.

This clone was recorded a few times. The J gene is TRBJ1-1, the V gene TRBV7-6; maybe TRBD1 (6 bases). Germline V gene lookup returns CDR1 SGHVS and CDR2 FNYEAQ. This CDR3 spans 15 amino acids. Trimming shortened V by 3 bases and J by 7 bases, and 18 bases separated the two germline ends. DNA of the CDR3: TGTGCCAGCAGCTTCGGGATGAAGGGACAACATGAAGCTTTCTTT. Translating gives CASSFGMKGQHEAFF.

This clone came up a few times. J is TRBJ2-5 and V is TRBV7-9; 9 nucleotides line up with TRBD1. The CDR3 is 16 amino acids. Looked up from germline, CDR1 is SEHNR and CDR2 is FQNEAQ (reference sequence). With V trimmed by 2 bases and J by 5 bases, 9 bases remained unmatched. Here the CDR3 DNA reads TGTGCCAGCAGCTTACTCGGGACAGGGTCTTCGGAGACCCAGTACTTC. It specifies CASSLLGTGSSETQYF.

This clone was detected a few times. V and J are TRBV30 and TRBJ2-5; D unclear. With the DNA end fitting TRBJ2-7 better, the J assignment may be wrong. Germline V CDR1 and CDR2: GTSNPN, SVGIG (reference sequence). This CDR3 region has 12 residues. CDR3 DNA sequence: TGTGCCTGGAGTTCTAGCTCCTACGAGCAGTACTTC. Translation gives CAWSSSSYEQYF.

The chain carries TRBV6-4 and TRBJ2-1, with D perhaps TRBD2 (6 bases). CDR1 and CDR2 (germline): MRHNA, SNTAGT. The germline V and J ends were trimmed by 0 bases and 5 bases, with 11 bases remaining between them. The CDR3 length is 15 residues. CDR3 residues: CASSDSMGLHNEQFF. In DNA, the CDR3 is TGTGCCAGCAGTGACTCGATGGGACTTCACAATGAGCAGTTCTTC.

V gene TRBV18 combines with J gene TRBJ1-2; weak D call: TRBD1 (5 bases). V dropped 2 bases and J dropped 8 bases, with 9 bases sitting between them. CDR1 and CDR2 (germline): KGHSH, LQKENI. This CDR3 spans 12 amino acids. The DNA of the CDR3 is TGTGCCAGCTCACCAGCGCAGGGCGGCTACACCTTC. As protein: CASSPAQGGYTF.

This clone was seen a handful of times. V gene TRBV5-4 combines with J gene TRBJ2-5; possibly TRBD2 for D (6 bases). The end of the DNA fits TRBJ2-7 better, so the J call may be wrong. Germline CDR1 is SGHNT and CDR2 is YYREEE (reference sequence). The CDR3 totals 14 residues. For the CDR3, the DNA is TGTGCCAGCAGCTATGGAGGGGAGAGGTACGAGCAGTACTTC. This translates into CASSYGGERYEQYF.

The chain joins TRBV5-1 to TRBJ1-1; D perhaps matches TRBD1 (5 bases). The CDR3 has 13 residues. Germline V lookup: CDR1 SGHRS, CDR2 YFSETQ. Deletions cut 4 bases from V and 8 bases from J, with 15 bases between. CDR3 sequence (DNA): TGCGCCAGCAGCCCAGAAGCCGCAGGGGAAGCTTTCTTT. Amino acid sequence: CASSPEAAGEAFF.

This clone was seen more than once but under ten times. J is TRBJ1-1 and V is TRBV28; 7 bases agree with TRBD1. Per germline, CDR1 MDHEN and CDR2 SYDVKM. There are 14 residues in the CDR3. The ends lost 8 bases at V and 1 base at J; junction bases unmatched: 7. Written as DNA, the CDR3 is TGTGCCAGCCGACGCGGGACAGCGAACACTGAAGCTTTCTTT. As protein: CASRRGTANTEAFF.

The chain recombines TRBV2 with TRBJ2-1; 8 nucleotides line up with TRBD2. Germline-derived CDR1 and CDR2 are SNHLY and FYNNEI. Trimming cost V 4 bases and J 6 bases; bases outside gene matches: 14. The length of the CDR3 is 17 residues. The CDR3 sequence is CASSAPLGAGVGNEQFF. The CDR3 DNA follows: TGTGCCAGCAGTGCCCCCCTAGGAGCGGGAGTGGGCAATGAGCAGTTCTTC.

The gene calls are TRBV4-1 and TRBJ2-1; tentatively, D is TRBD2 (5 bases). Between the trimmed V and J ends, which lost 1 base and 2 bases, there was a span of 9 bases. There are 15 residues in the CDR3. Germline V gene data show CDR1 as MGHRA and CDR2 as YSYEKL. CDR3 protein: CASSQAEATYNEQFF. For the CDR3, the DNA is TGCGCCAGCAGCCAAGCGGAGGCTACCTACAATGAGCAGTTCTTC.

This sequence joins TRBV5-4 and TRBJ2-2; D may be TRBD1 (5 bases). The germline V gene encodes CDR1 SGHNT and CDR2 YYREEE (reference sequence). Trimming stripped 2 bases from V and 6 bases from J, with 11 bases between. This CDR3 is built from 14 residues. This chain's CDR3 is CASSFSLTAGELFF. The CDR3 DNA is TGTGCCAGCAGCTTCTCCCTGACAGCCGGGGAGCTGTTTTTT. Complete variable domain (other parts from reference TRBV5-4 and TRBJ2-2): ETGVTQSPTHLIKTRGQQVTLRCSSQSGHNTVSWYQQALGQGPQFIFQYYREEENGRGNFPPRFSGLQFPNYSSELNVNALELDDSALYLCASSFSLTAGELFFGEGSRLTVL.

Turning to this clone: Relative to the germline gene, one junction end is altered; a read error may explain this. The V gene is TRBV10-3, the J gene TRBJ1-1; 7 bases are a match to TRBD1. The germline V gene encodes CDR1 ENHRY and CDR2 SYGVKD. CDR3 length: 12 amino acids. Written as DNA, the CDR3 is TGTGCCACCAGTACAGGGGAGACTGAAGCTTTCTTT. This codes for CATSTGETEAFF.

The rearrangement uses TRBV5-1 and TRBJ1-2; a possible D gene is TRBD1 (6 bases). This CDR3 has 17 residues. The ends were cut back, 4 bases at V and 0 bases at J, with 19 bases in the middle. Per the germline V gene, CDR1 is SGHRS and CDR2 is YFSETQ. The CDR3, as DNA: TGCGCCAGCAGCGCACAGGGTGGATCCCCTCCTAACTATGGCTACACCTTC. Translating it yields CASSAQGGSPPNYGYTF.

This clone appeared a few times. The chain employs TRBV28 and TRBJ2-1; tentatively, D is TRBD2 (5 bases). This CDR3 is built from 13 residues. The V end lost 7 bases, the J end lost 1 base, and 8 bases lay between the germline ends. Germline V lookup: CDR1 MDHEN, CDR2 SYDVKM. CDR3 DNA: TGTGCCAGCACGGCGGGTTCCTACAATGAGCAGTTCTTC. It is translated as CASTAGSYNEQFF.